These 25 T cell receptor beta chains were sequenced from one sample in a study of radiotherapy plus CTLA-4 blockade in lung cancer. TCRdb's table, derived via immunoSEQ multiplex PCR, lists solely in-frame clones and lacks some. The table lists tens of thousands of clones, around three quarters of them singletons, with over 15% in the top ten. This specimen was peripheral blood, taken from a patient treated with radiotherapy plus ipilimumab. Source of these receptors: a human donor with non-small cell lung cancer that progressed on radiotherapy plus ipilimumab.

Only a few counts were recorded for this clone. The rearrangement links TRBV28 to TRBJ1-5, with 8 bases identical to TRBD1. V was pared by 5 bases and J by 4 bases, with 7 bases of the junction left unmatched. In germline, CDR1 is MDHEN, CDR2 SYDVKM. The CDR3 loop spans 15 amino acids. CDR3 amino acids: CASSPLDRVNQPQHF. The CDR3 coding sequence is TGTGCCAGCAGTCCGCTGGACAGGGTAAATCAGCCCCAGCATTTT.

This clone was detected only once. The V and J genes are TRBV6-5 and TRBJ1-2; tentative D call: TRBD1 (5 bases). Per germline, CDR1 MNHEY and CDR2 SVGAGI. The CDR3 loop spans 13 amino acids. V lost 6 bases and J 8 bases, leaving 16 bases between the germline ends. CDR3 coding DNA: TGTGCCAGCAGCCCCCGGAGGGGCAGGGGCTACACCTTC. This translates into CASSPRRGRGYTF.

The V and J genes are TRBV6-1 and TRBJ1-1; possibly TRBD1 for D (5 bases). The CDR3 totals 16 residues. The ends were cut back, 1 base at V and 6 bases at J, with 18 bases in the middle. Germline V gene sequence: CDR1 MNHNS, CDR2 SASEGT. CDR3 protein: CASSEGNRPEGPEAFF. As DNA, the CDR3 is TGTGCCAGCAGTGAAGGGAACAGGCCAGAGGGGCCTGAAGCTTTCTTT.

V usage is TRBV5-1 and J usage is TRBJ2-5, with D possibly called TRBD1 or TRBD2 (5 bases each). Germline CDR1 and CDR2: SGHRS and YFSETQ. The CDR3 has 13 amino acids. Trimming took 2 bases from V and 4 from J, leaving 9 bases between them. Here the CDR3 DNA reads TGCGCCAGCAGCTTTAGGGGAGCAGAGACCCAGTACTTC. This sequence encodes CASSFRGAETQYF. Full variable domain (rest looked up from reference TRBV5-1 and TRBJ2-5): KAGVTQTPRYLIKTRGQQVTLSCSPISGHRSVSWYQQTPGQGLQFLFEYFSETQRNKGNFPGRFSGRQFSNSRSEMNVSTLELGDSALYLCASSFRGAETQYFGPGTRLLVL.

The CDR3 nucleotides read TGTGCCAGCAGCTTGGAGCGGGGGGCACGGGAGCAGTTCTTC. This gives the protein CASSLERGAREQFF. V and J are TRBV5-4 and TRBJ2-1; 9 bases match TRBD2. V gave up 0 bases and J gave up 10 bases; unmatched junction bases: 5. The CDR3 is 14 amino acids. Germline CDR1 SGHNT, CDR2 YYREEE (reference sequence). Full variable domain (remainder filled in from reference TRBV5-4 and TRBJ2-1): ETGVTQSPTHLIKTRGQQVTLRCSSQSGHNTVSWYQQALGQGPQFIFQYYREEENGRGNFPPRFSGLQFPNYSSELNVNALELDDSALYLCASSLERGAREQFFGPGTRLTVL.

V and J are TRBV27 and TRBJ1-4, with a weak D call TRBD1 (5 bases). V lost 6 bases to trimming and J lost 0 bases, with 17 bases between them. In germline, CDR1 is MNHEY, CDR2 SMNVEV (reference sequence). The CDR3 covers 17 residues. DNA of the CDR3: TGTGCCAGCAGCCAGATAGGCGGGGGACCAACTAATGAAAAACTGTTTTTT. It specifies CASSQIGGGPTNEKLFF.

This chain joins TRBV30 and TRBJ2-7; possible D gene TRBD1, 5 bases. The germline V and J ends were trimmed by 0 bases and 1 base, with 13 bases remaining between them. The V gene's germline CDR1 is GTSNPN and CDR2 SVGIG (reference sequence). This CDR3 region has 15 residues. The CDR3 DNA reads as TGTGCCTGGAGTGTACGTCAGGGTTTTTCCTACGAGCAGTACTTC. As protein: CAWSVRQGFSYEQYF. Full variable domain (outside the CDR3, taken from reference TRBV30 and TRBJ2-7): SQTIHQWPATLVQPVGSPLSLECTVEGTSNPNLYWYRQAAGRGLQLLFYSVGIGQISSEVPQNLSASRPQDRQFILSSKKLLLSDSGFYLCAWSVRQGFSYEQYFGPGTRLTVT.

The CDR3 region has the DNA TGTGCCAGCAGCCAAGATCAGGCGGGAGGGTACAATGAGCAGTTCTTC. This codes for CASSQDQAGGYNEQFF. The chain carries TRBV4-2 and TRBJ2-1; TRBD2 aligns across 9 bases. Germline V CDR1 and CDR2: LGHNA, YNFKEQ. After removal of 0 bases from V and 4 bases from J, the junction contained 4 bases not matched to a gene. The CDR3 totals 16 residues.

In DNA, the CDR3 is TGTGCCAGCATGGGGACAGGGGGCGACTATGGCTACACCTTC. Translation: CASMGTGGDYGYTF. The chain links TRBV6-1 to TRBJ1-2; 12 bases are shared with TRBD1. With 7 bases clipped from V and 3 bases from J, the junction kept 3 bases outside the gene matches. The CDR3 runs 14 residues. Germline V gene data show CDR1 as MNHNS and CDR2 as SASEGT.

V usage is TRBV7-9 and J usage is TRBJ2-1, with 9 bases matching TRBD1. The germline CDR1 and CDR2 sequences are SEHNR and FQNEAQ (reference sequence). This CDR3 contains 14 residues. Trimming removed 3 bases from V and 7 bases from J; junction bases left unmatched: 4. The CDR3 bases are TGTGCCAGCAGCTTCGGACAGGGGAAGAATGAGCAGTTCTTC. This sequence encodes CASSFGQGKNEQFF.

The V gene is TRBV19, the J gene TRBJ2-6; no definite D call. Germline V lookup: CDR1 LNHDA, CDR2 SQIVND (reference sequence). The CDR3 is 13 residues long. V was cut by 9 bases and J by 3 bases, with 9 bases left in between. The CDR3 coding sequence is TGTGCCAGCAGACATGATGGGGCCAACGTCCTGACTTTC. Translating gives CASRHDGANVLTF.

The CDR3 nucleotides read TGTGCCAGCAGCCAAGGCACTAGCGGGAACTCCTACAATGAGCAGTTCTTC. Translating gives CASSQGTSGNSYNEQFF. The V gene is TRBV4-2, the J gene TRBJ2-1; 10 nucleotides match TRBD2. CDR1 and CDR2 (germline): LGHNA, YNFKEQ. CDR3 length: 17 residues. After removal of 1 base from V and 0 bases from J, the junction contained 3 bases not matched to a gene.

The V call is TRBV15, the J call TRBJ1-1, with D possibly being TRBD1 (5 bases). V lost 0 bases and J 1 base, leaving 9 bases between the germline ends. Germline CDR1 is LNHNV and CDR2 is YYDKDF (reference sequence). The CDR3 is 15 amino acids. The chain's CDR3 is CATSREPGSNTEAFF. The CDR3 bases are TGTGCCACCAGCAGAGAACCAGGGTCGAACACTGAAGCTTTCTTT.

V usage is TRBV11-2 and J usage is TRBJ2-2; tentative D call: TRBD2 (6 bases). This CDR3 is 14 amino acids long. Trimming pared 2 bases from V and 6 bases from J, leaving 10 bases between. Germline lookup yields CDR1 SGHAT and CDR2 FQNNGV. In DNA, the CDR3 is TGTGCCAGCAGCTTAATGGGCGGGGCCGGGGAGCTGTTTTTT. It codes for CASSLMGGAGELFF.

This chain joins TRBV5-1 and TRBJ2-3; tentatively, D is TRBD1 (5 bases). V was trimmed by 0 bases and J by 4 bases, leaving 9 bases between them. Germline V gene data show CDR1 as SGHRS and CDR2 as YFSETQ. The CDR3 spans 14 residues. The CDR3 loop is CASSLGQSADTQYF. The CDR3, as DNA: TGCGCCAGCAGCTTGGGACAGTCGGCAGATACGCAGTATTTT.

The rearrangement joins TRBV4-2 to TRBJ2-1; TRBD2 aligns across 14 bases. The V gene's germline CDR1 is LGHNA and CDR2 YNFKEQ. With V trimmed by 3 bases and J by 9 bases, 4 bases remained unmatched. The CDR3 has 15 amino acids. In nucleotides, the CDR3 is TGTGCCAGCAGCCAGGCCGGGACTAGCGGGGGTGAGCAGTTCTTC. The encoded protein is CASSQAGTSGGEQFF.

This clone occurred a few times. The gene calls are TRBV15 and TRBJ1-1; no reliable D call. The CDR3 runs 13 residues. Trimming cost V 5 bases and J 1 base, with 8 bases left between them. Germline lookup yields CDR1 LNHNV and CDR2 YYDKDF (reference sequence). The CDR3 nucleotides read TGTGCCACCAGCCCCACACCGAACACTGAAGCTTTCTTT. Translated: CATSPTPNTEAFF.

This clone was observed once. J is TRBJ2-1 and V is TRBV28, with 9 bases identical to TRBD2. The CDR3 length is 16 residues. V shed 4 bases and J 7 bases; nucleotides not matched to a gene: 11. Germline CDR1 is MDHEN and CDR2 is SYDVKM. The CDR3 loop reads CASSYRLGLAVNEQFF. The DNA for the CDR3 is TGTGCCAGCAGTTATCGACTGGGACTAGCAGTAAATGAGCAGTTCTTC.

This chain links TRBV10-3 with TRBJ2-1; 13 bases are a match to TRBD2. CDR1 and CDR2 from the germline V gene are ENHRY and SYGVKD. This CDR3 spans 15 amino acids. J gave up 12 bases and V 6 bases, and 11 bases lay outside the gene matches. The CDR3, as DNA: TGTGCCATCAGCGCGCCGGGACTAGCGGGACTTGGGCAGTTCTTC. Residues: CAISAPGLAGLGQFF.

The chain combines TRBV18 with TRBJ2-6; 9 positions match TRBD1. V gave up 6 bases and J gave up 2 bases; unmatched junction bases: 5. The CDR3 is 16 residues long. Germline V gene data show CDR1 as KGHSH and CDR2 as LQKENI. CDR3 nucleotide sequence: TGTGCCAGCTCCCAACAGGGGGCAGCTGGGGCCAACGTCCTGACTTTC. It translates to CASSQQGAAGANVLTF.

The CDR3 is CASRVYHLREGAEAFF. For the CDR3, the DNA is TGTGCCAGCAGGGTCTACCATCTCCGTGAAGGTGCTGAAGCTTTCTTT. The chain is built from TRBV5-4 and TRBJ1-1; D remains ambiguous. The germline V gene has CDR1 SGHNT and CDR2 YYREEE (reference sequence). The CDR3 loop spans 16 amino acids. The V end was cut by 5 bases, the J end by 6 bases, with 23 bases between.

The V and J genes are TRBV10-3 and TRBJ1-2, with a weak D call TRBD1 (5 bases). The CDR3 has 13 residues. Trimming removed 11 bases from V and 4 bases from J, with 17 bases in between. The germline V gene encodes CDR1 ENHRY and CDR2 SYGVKD. CDR3 DNA sequence: TGTGCCTTGGGGCAGGGAACGAGCTATGGCTACACCTTC. Residues: CALGQGTSYGYTF.

The chain employs TRBV2 and TRBJ2-7, with no clear D. Germline loops: CDR1 SNHLY, CDR2 FYNNEI. V was cut by 2 bases and J by 1 base, with 9 bases left in between. This CDR3 has 14 amino acids. Here the CDR3 DNA reads TGTGCCAGCAGTGAACGGGCAGGTTCCTACGAGCAGTACTTC. Its protein product is CASSERAGSYEQYF.

V gene TRBV27 combines with J gene TRBJ1-3; D gene ambiguous. Germline CDR1 and CDR2: MNHEY and SMNVEV (reference sequence). The V end was cut by 5 bases, the J end by 0 bases, with 8 bases between. The CDR3 is made up of 14 amino acids. The CDR3 is CASSPGVSGNTIYF. CDR3 DNA: TGTGCCAGCAGTCCCGGGGTCTCTGGAAACACCATATATTTT.

The V call is TRBV11-2, the J call TRBJ2-7; D is perhaps TRBD2 (5 bases). The CDR3 length is 14 residues. The V end was cut by 0 bases, the J end by 3 bases, with 9 bases between. Germline lookup yields CDR1 SGHAT and CDR2 FQNNGV. The CDR3 sequence: CASSLELGNYEQYF. The CDR3 bases are TGTGCCAGCAGCTTAGAACTAGGGAACTACGAGCAGTACTTC. Full variable domain (rest looked up from reference TRBV11-2 and TRBJ2-7): EAGVAQSPRYKIIEKRQSVAFWCNPISGHATLYWYQQILGQGPKLLIQFQNNGVVDDSQLPKDRFSAERLKGVDSTLKIQPAKLEDSAVYLCASSLELGNYEQYFGPGTRLTVT.